This is a list of T cell receptor beta chains from one sample in a study of glioma-infiltrating T cells. TCRdb reanalysed the multiplex PCR reads using MiXCR and keeps one entry per CDR3 protein. Among approximately 400,000 distinct CDR3 sequences, roughly two fifths were seen once, and the ten largest hold more than 10%. Sequencing was done on a sample of glioma tissue, nonneoplastic brain tissue, or PBMCs (not recorded which). These TCRs come from a human donor with low-grade glioma or glioblastoma, undergoing nonglioma brain surgery, or in good health (not recorded which). CDR3s include the opening cysteine and the closing phenylalanine or tryptophan. D genes are given only for firm matches. Clone size is not always given. Where it is, it says once, few, many or a class for expanded clones.

V gene: TRBV19
clone size: .
J gene: TRBJ2-1
D gene: TRBD1
CDR3 DNA: TGTGCCAGTAGCCCTAGGGACAGAACTAATGAGCAGTTCTTC
CDR3 protein: CASSPRDRTNEQFF

V gene: TRBV11-1
clone size: few
J gene: TRBJ1-1
D gene: .
CDR3 DNA: TGTGCCAGCAGCTTGTCGGCGGCAGGAAGATACAACACTGAAGCTTTCTTT
CDR3 protein: CASSLSAAGRYNTEAFF

V gene: TRBV16
clone size: many
J gene: TRBJ2-7
D gene: .
CDR3 DNA: TGTGCCAGCCGCGGACAGTCAACAACCGACGAGCAGTACTTC
CDR3 protein: CASRGQSTTDEQYF

V gene: TRBV4-1
clone size: .
J gene: TRBJ1-1
D gene: .
CDR3 DNA: TGCGCCAGCAGCCACTTGGGGAGGGCCCCCTTCGTAGCTTTCTTT
CDR3 protein: CASSHLGRAPFVAFF

V gene: TRBV27
clone size: many
J gene: TRBJ2-1
D gene: .
CDR3 DNA: TGTGCCAGCAGTCCCGGGACGGCTGCTTACAATGAGCAGTTCTTC
CDR3 protein: CASSPGTAAYNEQFF

V gene: TRBV12-3/TRBV12-4
clone size: .
J gene: TRBJ1-2
D gene: .
CDR3 DNA: TGTGCCAGCAGTTTACTACACGTGAACTATGGCTACACCTTC
CDR3 protein: CASSLLHVNYGYTF

V gene: TRBV7-9
clone size: .
J gene: TRBJ1-3
D gene: TRBD1
CDR3 DNA: TGTGCCAGCAGCCTAGAGCGACAGGGGGGGAACACCATATATTTT
CDR3 protein: CASSLERQGGNTIYF

V gene: TRBV28
clone size: many
J gene: TRBJ1-1
D gene: .
CDR3 DNA: TGTGCCAGCAGTTTCGTCGAAGGTCTAGCTTTCTTT
CDR3 protein: CASSFVEGLAFF

V gene: TRBV15
clone size: .
J gene: TRBJ2-7
D gene: .
CDR3 DNA: TGTGCCACCAGCAGAGGGAGGGGGGCCGCCTACGAGCAGTACTTC
CDR3 protein: CATSRGRGAAYEQYF

V gene: TRBV20-1
clone size: .
J gene: TRBJ1-4
D gene: TRBD1
CDR3 DNA: TGCAGTGCTCGTGGACAGGGCACTAATGAAAAACTGTTTTTT
CDR3 protein: CSARGQGTNEKLFF

V gene: TRBV20-1
clone size: .
J gene: TRBJ2-5
D gene: TRBD2
CDR3 DNA: TGCAGTGCTAAAGGACTAGAGGAGCTACAAGAGACCCAGTACTTC
CDR3 protein: CSAKGLEELQETQYF

V gene: TRBV7-9
clone size: .
J gene: TRBJ1-4
D gene: .
CDR3 DNA: TGTGCCAGCAGCTTAAACCAGGGTGAAAAACTGTTTTTT
CDR3 protein: CASSLNQGEKLFF

V gene: TRBV12-3/TRBV12-4
clone size: few
J gene: TRBJ1-3
D gene: .
CDR3 DNA: TGTGCCAGCAGTTTAATGGGCTCTGGAAACACCATATATTTT
CDR3 protein: CASSLMGSGNTIYF

V gene: TRBV6-1
clone size: many
J gene: TRBJ2-3
D gene: TRBD2
CDR3 DNA: TGTGCCAGCAGTACACTAGCGGTCCTTGGAAGTGGCACAGATACGCAGTATTTT
CDR3 protein: CASSTLAVLGSGTDTQYF

V gene: TRBV6-2/TRBV6-3
clone size: many
J gene: TRBJ1-2
D gene: .
CDR3 DNA: TGTGCCAGCAGTTACCCGTCCGGCGGCTACACCTTC
CDR3 protein: CASSYPSGGYTF

V gene: TRBV29-1
clone size: .
J gene: TRBJ2-2
D gene: .
CDR3 DNA: TGCAGCGCGAATCGGGGTTCCGGGGAGCTGTTTTTT
CDR3 protein: CSANRGSGELFF

V gene: TRBV27
clone size: few
J gene: TRBJ2-7
D gene: .
CDR3 DNA: TGTGCCAGCAGGGGAGGGGGGGGGTCCTACGAGCAGTACTTC
CDR3 protein: CASRGGGGSYEQYF

V gene: TRBV28
clone size: many
J gene: TRBJ1-1
D gene: .
CDR3 DNA: TGTGCCAGCAGTTTATTCCTCGGACAGAACACTGAAGCTTTCTTT
CDR3 protein: CASSLFLGQNTEAFF